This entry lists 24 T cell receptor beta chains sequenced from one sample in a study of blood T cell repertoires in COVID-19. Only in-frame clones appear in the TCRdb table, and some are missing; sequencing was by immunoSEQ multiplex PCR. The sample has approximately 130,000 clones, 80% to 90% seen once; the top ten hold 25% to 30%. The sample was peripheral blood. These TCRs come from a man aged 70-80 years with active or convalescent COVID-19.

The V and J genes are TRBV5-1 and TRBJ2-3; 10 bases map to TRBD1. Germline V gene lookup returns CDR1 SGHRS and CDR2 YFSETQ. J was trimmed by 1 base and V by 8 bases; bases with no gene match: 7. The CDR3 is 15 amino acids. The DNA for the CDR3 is TGCGCCAGTATCCCTGGGACAGGGGGCACAGATACGCAGTATTTT. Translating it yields CASIPGTGGTDTQYF.

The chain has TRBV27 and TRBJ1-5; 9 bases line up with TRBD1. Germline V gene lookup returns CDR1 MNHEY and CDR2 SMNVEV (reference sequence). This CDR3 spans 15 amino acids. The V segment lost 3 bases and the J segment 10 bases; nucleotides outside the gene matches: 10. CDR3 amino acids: CASSFAGTGFEPQHF. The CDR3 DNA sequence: TGTGCCAGCAGTTTCGCCGGGACAGGGTTTGAACCCCAGCATTTT.

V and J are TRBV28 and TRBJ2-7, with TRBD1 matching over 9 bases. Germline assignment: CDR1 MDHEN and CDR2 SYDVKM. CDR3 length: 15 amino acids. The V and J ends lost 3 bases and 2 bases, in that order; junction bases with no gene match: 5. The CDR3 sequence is CASSFSGQGAYEQYF. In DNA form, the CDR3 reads TGTGCCAGCAGTTTTTCGGGACAGGGCGCCTACGAGCAGTACTTC.

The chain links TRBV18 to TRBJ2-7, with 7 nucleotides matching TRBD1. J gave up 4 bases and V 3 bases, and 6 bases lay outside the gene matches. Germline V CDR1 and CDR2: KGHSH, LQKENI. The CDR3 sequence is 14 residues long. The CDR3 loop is CASSPGTESYEQYF. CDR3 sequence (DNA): TGTGCCAGCTCACCTGGGACAGAGTCTTACGAGCAGTACTTC.

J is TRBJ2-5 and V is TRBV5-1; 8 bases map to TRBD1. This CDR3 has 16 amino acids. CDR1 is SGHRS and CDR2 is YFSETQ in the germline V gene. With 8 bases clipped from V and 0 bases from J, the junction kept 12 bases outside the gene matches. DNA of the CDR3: TGCGCCAGTAGGACAGGGAGTAGTGCGGACCAAGAGACCCAGTACTTC. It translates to CASRTGSSADQETQYF.

CDR3 in DNA: TGTGCCAGCAGCGGCGGGACAGGGAGCTCCTACGAGCAGTACTTC. It codes for CASSGGTGSSYEQYF. The V and J genes are TRBV7-9 and TRBJ2-7, with TRBD1 identical over 9 bases. The CDR3 runs to 15 residues. V gave up 5 bases and J gave up 0 bases; unmatched junction bases: 5. CDR1 and CDR2 (germline): SEHNR, FQNEAQ (reference sequence).

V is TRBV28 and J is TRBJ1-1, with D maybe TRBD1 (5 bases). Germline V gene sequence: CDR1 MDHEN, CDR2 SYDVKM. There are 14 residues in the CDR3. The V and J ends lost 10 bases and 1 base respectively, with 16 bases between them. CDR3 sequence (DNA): TGTGCCACCAGAATATGGGGGGGGAACACTGAAGCTTTCTTT. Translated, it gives CATRIWGGNTEAFF.

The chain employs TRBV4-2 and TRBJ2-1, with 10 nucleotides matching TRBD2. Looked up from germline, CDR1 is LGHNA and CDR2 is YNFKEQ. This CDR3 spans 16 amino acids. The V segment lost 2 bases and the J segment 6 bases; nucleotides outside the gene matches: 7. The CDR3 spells CASSQKLAGEGNEQFF. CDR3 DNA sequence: TGTGCCAGCAGCCAAAAGCTAGCGGGAGAGGGCAATGAGCAGTTCTTC.

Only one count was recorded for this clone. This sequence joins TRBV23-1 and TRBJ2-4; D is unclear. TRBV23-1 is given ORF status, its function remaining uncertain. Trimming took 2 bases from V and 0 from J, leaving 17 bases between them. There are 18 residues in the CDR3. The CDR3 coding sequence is TGCGCCAGCAGTCAAGGTAGCCAGCTACTCCTAGCCAAAAACATTCAGTACTTC. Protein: CASSQGSQLLLAKNIQYF.

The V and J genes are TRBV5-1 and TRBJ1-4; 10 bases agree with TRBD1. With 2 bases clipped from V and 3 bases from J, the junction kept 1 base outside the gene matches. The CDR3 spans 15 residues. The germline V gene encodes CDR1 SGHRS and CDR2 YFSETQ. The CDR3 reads CASSFGQGANEKLFF. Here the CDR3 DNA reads TGCGCCAGCAGCTTCGGACAGGGGGCTAATGAAAAACTGTTTTTT.

The CDR3 sequence is CASRSSGSGETQYF. In DNA form, the CDR3 reads TGTGCCAGCAGGTCTAGCGGGAGTGGGGAGACCCAGTACTTC. This sequence joins TRBV11-2 and TRBJ2-5; 10 positions match TRBD2. The CDR3 consists of 14 residues. The V gene end was trimmed by 6 bases and the J gene end by 5 bases; junction bases not matched to a gene: 6. The germline V gene has CDR1 SGHAT and CDR2 FQNNGV.

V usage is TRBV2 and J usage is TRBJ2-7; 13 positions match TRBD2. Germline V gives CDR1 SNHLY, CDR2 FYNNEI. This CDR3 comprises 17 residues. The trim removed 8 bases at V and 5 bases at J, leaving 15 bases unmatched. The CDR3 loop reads CASLTSGRRGGRDEQYF. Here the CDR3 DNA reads TGTGCCAGCCTGACTAGCGGGAGGCGGGGGGGACGGGACGAGCAGTACTTC.

The CDR3, as DNA: TGCGCCAGCAAAGGGCAGGAGGGTAACTATGGCTACACCTTC. Protein sequence: CASKGQEGNYGYTF. This chain joins TRBV5-1 and TRBJ1-2; D is unresolved. CDR1 is SGHRS, CDR2 YFSETQ, per germline. The CDR3 consists of 14 residues. The V end was cut by 6 bases, the J end by 1 base, with 13 bases between.

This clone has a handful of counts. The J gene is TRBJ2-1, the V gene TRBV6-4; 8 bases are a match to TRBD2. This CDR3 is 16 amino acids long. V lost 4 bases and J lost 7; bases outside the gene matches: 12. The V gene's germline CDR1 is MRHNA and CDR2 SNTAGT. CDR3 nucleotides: TGTGCCAGCAGTGCCATAGCGGGAAAGATCATAAATGAGCAGTTCTTC. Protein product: CASSAIAGKIINEQFF.

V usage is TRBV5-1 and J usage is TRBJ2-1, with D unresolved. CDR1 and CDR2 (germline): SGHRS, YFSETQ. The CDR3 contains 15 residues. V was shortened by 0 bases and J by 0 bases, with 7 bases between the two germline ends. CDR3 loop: CASSLVGPSYNEQFF. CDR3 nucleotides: TGCGCCAGCAGCTTGGTTGGGCCCTCCTACAATGAGCAGTTCTTC.

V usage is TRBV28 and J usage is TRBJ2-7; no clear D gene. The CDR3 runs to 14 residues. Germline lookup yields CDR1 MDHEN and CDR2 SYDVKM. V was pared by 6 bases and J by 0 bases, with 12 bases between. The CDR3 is CASSRRGSSYEQYF. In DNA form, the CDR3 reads TGTGCCAGCAGCCGACGCGGAAGCTCCTACGAGCAGTACTTC. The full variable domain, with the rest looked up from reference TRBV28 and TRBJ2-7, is DVKVTQSSRYLVKRTGEKVFLECVQDMDHENMFWYRQDPGLGLRLIYFSYDVKMKEKGDIPEGYSVSREKKERFSLILESASTNQTSMYLCASSRRGSSYEQYFGPGTRLTVT.

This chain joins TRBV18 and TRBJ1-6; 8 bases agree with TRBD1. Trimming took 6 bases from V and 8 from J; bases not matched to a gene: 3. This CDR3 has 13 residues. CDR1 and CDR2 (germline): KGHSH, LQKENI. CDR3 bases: TGTGCCAGCTCGAAGACAGGGGATTCACCCCTCCACTTT. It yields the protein CASSKTGDSPLHF.

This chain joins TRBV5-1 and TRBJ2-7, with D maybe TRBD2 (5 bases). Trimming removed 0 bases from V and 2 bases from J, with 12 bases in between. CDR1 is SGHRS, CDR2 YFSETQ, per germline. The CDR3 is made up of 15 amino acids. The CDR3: CASSLVEASPYEQYF. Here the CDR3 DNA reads TGCGCCAGCAGCTTGGTGGAGGCATCCCCCTACGAGCAGTACTTC.

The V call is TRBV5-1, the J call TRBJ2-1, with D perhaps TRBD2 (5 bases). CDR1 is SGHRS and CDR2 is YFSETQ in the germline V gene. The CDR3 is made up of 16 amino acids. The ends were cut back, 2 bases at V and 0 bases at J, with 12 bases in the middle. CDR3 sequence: CASSLEGPSSYNEQFF. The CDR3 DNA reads TGCGCCAGCAGCTTAGAGGGCCCAAGCTCCTACAATGAGCAGTTCTTC.

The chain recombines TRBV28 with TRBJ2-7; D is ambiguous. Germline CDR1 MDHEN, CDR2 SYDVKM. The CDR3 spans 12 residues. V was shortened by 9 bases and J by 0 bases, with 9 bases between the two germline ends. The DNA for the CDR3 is TGTGCCAGTCTTTCTTCCTCCTACGAGCAGTACTTC. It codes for CASLSSSYEQYF.

The CDR3 protein is CASSPGGTGANVLTF. In DNA, the CDR3 is TGTGCCAGCAGTCCAGGGGGGACTGGGGCCAACGTCCTGACTTTC. V usage is TRBV6-5 and J usage is TRBJ2-6, with a tentative D call TRBD1 (7 bases). The CDR3 totals 15 residues. The ends were cut back, 5 bases at V and 2 bases at J, with 10 bases in the middle. Germline V CDR1 and CDR2: MNHEY, SVGAGI.

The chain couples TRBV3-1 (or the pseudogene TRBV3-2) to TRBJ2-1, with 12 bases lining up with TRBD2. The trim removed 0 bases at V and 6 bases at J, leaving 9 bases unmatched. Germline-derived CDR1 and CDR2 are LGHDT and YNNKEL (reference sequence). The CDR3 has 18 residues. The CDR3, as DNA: TGTGCCAGCAGCCAAGAAGAGTCCACTAGCGGGAGGTGCAATGAGCAGTTCTTC. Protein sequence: CASSQEESTSGRCNEQFF.

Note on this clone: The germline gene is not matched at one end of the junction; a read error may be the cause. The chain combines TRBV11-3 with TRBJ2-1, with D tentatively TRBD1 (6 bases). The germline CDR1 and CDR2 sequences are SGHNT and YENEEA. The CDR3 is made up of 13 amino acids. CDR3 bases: TGTGCCAGCAGCTTAATGGGGGCCAACTCCTTGATCTTC. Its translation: CASSLMGANSLIF.

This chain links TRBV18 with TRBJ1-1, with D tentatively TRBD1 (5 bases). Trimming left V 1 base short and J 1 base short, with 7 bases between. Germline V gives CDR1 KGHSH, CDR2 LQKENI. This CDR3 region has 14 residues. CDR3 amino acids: CASSPLQANTEAFF. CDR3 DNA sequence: TGTGCCAGCTCACCACTACAGGCGAACACTGAAGCTTTCTTT.